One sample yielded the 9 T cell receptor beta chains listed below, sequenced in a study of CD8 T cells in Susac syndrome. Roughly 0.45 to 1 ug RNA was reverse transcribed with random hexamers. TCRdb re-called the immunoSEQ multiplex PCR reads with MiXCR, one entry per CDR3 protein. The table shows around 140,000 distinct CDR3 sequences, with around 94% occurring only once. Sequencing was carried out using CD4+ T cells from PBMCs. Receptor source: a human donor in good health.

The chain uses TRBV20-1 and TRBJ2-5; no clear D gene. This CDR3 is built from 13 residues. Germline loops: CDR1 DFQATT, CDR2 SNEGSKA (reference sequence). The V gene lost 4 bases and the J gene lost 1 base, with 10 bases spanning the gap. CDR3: CSANLHTQETQYF. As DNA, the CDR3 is TGCAGTGCTAACCTTCATACCCAAGAGACCCAGTACTTC.

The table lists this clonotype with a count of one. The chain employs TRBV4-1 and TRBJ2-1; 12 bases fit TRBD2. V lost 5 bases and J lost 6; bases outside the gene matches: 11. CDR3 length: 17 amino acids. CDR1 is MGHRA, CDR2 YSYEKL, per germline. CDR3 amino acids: CASSTRTSGNLGNEQFF. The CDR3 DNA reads TGCGCCAGCAGCACTCGGACTAGCGGGAACTTAGGCAATGAGCAGTTCTTC.

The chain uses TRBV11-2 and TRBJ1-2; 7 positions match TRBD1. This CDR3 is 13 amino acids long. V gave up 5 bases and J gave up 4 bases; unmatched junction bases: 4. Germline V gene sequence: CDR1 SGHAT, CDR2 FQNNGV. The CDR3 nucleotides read TGTGCCAGCAGCCCGACAGGGTTCTATGGCTACACCTTC. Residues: CASSPTGFYGYTF. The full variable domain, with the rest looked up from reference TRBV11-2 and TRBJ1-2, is EAGVAQSPRYKIIEKRQSVAFWCNPISGHATLYWYQQILGQGPKLLIQFQNNGVVDDSQLPKDRFSAERLKGVDSTLKIQPAKLEDSAVYLCASSPTGFYGYTFGSGTRLTVV.

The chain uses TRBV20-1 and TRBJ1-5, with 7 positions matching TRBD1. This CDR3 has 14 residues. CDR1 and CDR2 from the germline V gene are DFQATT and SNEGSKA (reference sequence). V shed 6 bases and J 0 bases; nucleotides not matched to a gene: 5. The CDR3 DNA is TGCAGTGCCCGACAGGGTTATAGCAATCAGCCCCAGCATTTT. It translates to CSARQGYSNQPQHF.

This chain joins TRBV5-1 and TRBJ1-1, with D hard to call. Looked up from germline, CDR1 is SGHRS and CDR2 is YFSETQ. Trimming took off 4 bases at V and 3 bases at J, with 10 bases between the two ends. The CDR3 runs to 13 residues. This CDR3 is CASSILSDTEAFF. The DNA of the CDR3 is TGCGCCAGCAGCATTCTGTCGGACACTGAAGCTTTCTTT. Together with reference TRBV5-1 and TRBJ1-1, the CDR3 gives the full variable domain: KAGVTQTPRYLIKTRGQQVTLSCSPISGHRSVSWYQQTPGQGLQFLFEYFSETQRNKGNFPGRFSGRQFSNSRSEMNVSTLELGDSALYLCASSILSDTEAFFGQGTRLTVV.

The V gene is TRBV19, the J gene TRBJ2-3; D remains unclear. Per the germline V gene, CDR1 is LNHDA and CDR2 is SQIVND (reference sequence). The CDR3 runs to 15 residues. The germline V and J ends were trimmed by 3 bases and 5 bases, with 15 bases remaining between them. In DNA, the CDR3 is TGTGCCAGTAGTATTGATCGGGTATTTCGAGATACGCAGTATTTT. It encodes CASSIDRVFRDTQYF. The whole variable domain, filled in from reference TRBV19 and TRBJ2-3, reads DGGITQSPKYLFRKEGQNVTLSCEQNLNHDAMYWYRQDPGQGLRLIYYSQIVNDFQKGDIAEGYSVSREKKESFPLTVTSAQKNPTAFYLCASSIDRVFRDTQYFGPGTRLTVL.

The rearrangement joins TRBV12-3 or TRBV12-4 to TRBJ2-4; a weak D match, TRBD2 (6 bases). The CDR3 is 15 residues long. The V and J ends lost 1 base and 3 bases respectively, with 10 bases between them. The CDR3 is CASSLVEGGKNIQYF. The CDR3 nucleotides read TGTGCCAGCAGTTTAGTCGAGGGAGGCAAAAACATTCAGTACTTC.

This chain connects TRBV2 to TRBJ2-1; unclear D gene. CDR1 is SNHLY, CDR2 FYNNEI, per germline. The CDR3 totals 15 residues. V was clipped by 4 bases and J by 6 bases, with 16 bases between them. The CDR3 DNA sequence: TGTGCCAGCAGTGGGAGCACCCCCCTCCCCAATGAGCAGTTCTTC. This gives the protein CASSGSTPLPNEQFF. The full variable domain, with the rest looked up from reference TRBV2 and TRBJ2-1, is EPEVTQTPSHQVTQMGQEVILRCVPISNHLYFYWYRQILGQKVEFLVSFYNNEISEKSEIFDDQFSVERPDGSNFTLKIRSTKLEDSAMYFCASSGSTPLPNEQFFGPGTRLTVL.

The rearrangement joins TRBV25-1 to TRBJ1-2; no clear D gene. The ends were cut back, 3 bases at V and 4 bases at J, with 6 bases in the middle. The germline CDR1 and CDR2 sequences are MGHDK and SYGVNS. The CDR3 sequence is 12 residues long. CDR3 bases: TGTGCCAGCAGTGAGAGTTTCTATGGCTACACCTTC. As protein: CASSESFYGYTF.